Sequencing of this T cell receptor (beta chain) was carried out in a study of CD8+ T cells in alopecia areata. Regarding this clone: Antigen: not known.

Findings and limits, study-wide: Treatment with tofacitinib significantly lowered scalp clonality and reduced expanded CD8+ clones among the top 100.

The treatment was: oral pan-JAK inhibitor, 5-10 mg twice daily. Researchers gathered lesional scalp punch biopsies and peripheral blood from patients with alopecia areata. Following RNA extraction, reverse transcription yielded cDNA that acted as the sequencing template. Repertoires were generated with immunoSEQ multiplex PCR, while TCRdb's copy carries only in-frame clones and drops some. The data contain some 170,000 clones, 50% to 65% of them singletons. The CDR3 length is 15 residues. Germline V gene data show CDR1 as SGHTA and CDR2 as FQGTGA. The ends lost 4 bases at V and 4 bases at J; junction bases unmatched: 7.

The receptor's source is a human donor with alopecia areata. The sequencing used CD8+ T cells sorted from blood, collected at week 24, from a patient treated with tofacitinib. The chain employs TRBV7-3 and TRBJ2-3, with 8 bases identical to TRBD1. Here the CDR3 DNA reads TGTGCCAGCAGCTCCTCAGGGGGCCTCGCAGATACGCAGTATTTT. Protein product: CASSSSGGLADTQYF.